This entry describes one T cell receptor (beta chain). This clonotype was seen a handful of times. Its antigen is not yet known. Base qualities are not recorded, but no much larger clone differs from it by a single base. This sample stems from a study of T cells in Graves' hyperthyroidism and ophthalmopathy (dated by TCRdb to 2018 to 2020). Turning to the overall study: Peripheral blood was collected at initial diagnosis, before any treatment. To identify distinguishing TCR V-J signatures, a discovery cohort of around 98 patients was used, comprising approximately 40 with Graves' ophthalmopathy and roughly 60 with stable Graves' hyperthyroidism. Prospective prediction of ophthalmopathy was tested in an independent validation cohort consisting of roughly 19 hyperthyroidism patients and about 17 patients who later progressed to ophthalmopathy. The 95 to 100 discovery patients were divided at random into training and test sets in a 7:3 ratio. In about 6 Graves' hyperthyroidism patients, the study also compared T-cell repertoires from thyroid tissue with T-cell repertoires from blood. Once sampling was done, hyperthyroidism patients were given methimazole at a starting dose of 30 mg daily, whereas ophthalmopathy patients were given high-dose intravenous methylprednisolone. The paper reports TCR Vbeta CDR3 sequencing of over 120 peripheral blood samples: 40 or so ophthalmopathy, fewer than 85 hyperthyroidism and approximately 17 progressor patients.

General conclusions and limits of the study: Most expanded thyroid clonotypes (frequency above 0.001) were also detected in blood, suggesting blood repertoires may reflect thyroid immune responses. A 13 V-J signature model separated ophthalmopathy from stable hyperthyroidism, with around 91% sensitivity and around 84% specificity in cross-validation and 80%/75% in testing. In validation, the model predicted progression to ophthalmopathy a median of approximately 6.3 months before onset, with approximately 71% sensitivity and roughly 77% specificity. No statistical method was used to fix the sample size in advance, and group allocation was not hidden from the investigators.

Moderately to severely active disease, a Clinical Activity Score of at least 3, a NOSPECS grade of at least 4, and a duration under 3 months were present in ophthalmopathy patients. Exclusion was applied to patients with uncontrolled infections, other autoimmune diseases, pregnancy or lactation. Clinical symptoms, serum thyroxine and TRAb, thyroid ultrasound, and orbital computed tomography formed the basis for the diagnoses. PBMCs were isolated from 7.5 to 10 ml of fresh peripheral blood by Ficoll-Paque density gradient centrifugation. Total RNA was extracted with Trizol reagent, and quality was checked on an Agilent 2100 Bioanalyzer. Amplification of TCR beta CDR3 regions was carried out from RNA transcripts. The TCR CDR3 was subjected to a first round of RT-PCR using the HTBI primer set and the Qiagen OneStep RT-PCR kit. Libraries were constructed in a second round of multiplex PCR, after which size selection and purification were performed. Sequencing of the libraries was done on an Illumina HiSeq2000 using paired-end 100 bp reads. The published analysis was carried out like this. SOAPnuke was used to process the raw data, with reads discarded if the reads contained adapters or uncalled bases, had a mean Phred below 15, or lacked an exact constant-primer or identifier match. High-quality paired reads were merged with COPE v1.2.5, and unique nucleotide sequences were defined as clonotypes. Clonotypes were aligned to IMGT TRBV, TRBD and TRBJ reference segments using MiTCR v1.1. The analysis included only V-J combinations with a frequency above 0.0001, which together covered 99.2% of the repertoires. A TCS score was defined as the ratio of F50 (clonal expansion) to E x V (chaos), with BLOSUM62-based TCRdist applied between CDR3 peptides within each V-J. Welch's t-statistics and random forest reduced roughly 540 V-J features to 13, which were used in a naive Bayes classifier (R e1071). TCRdb's own reprocessing of the public reads used fastp at Q25 and MiXCR and kept productive beta chains. When rows share a CDR3 protein, they turn into one entry using the most common DNA and genes. These V and J calls derive from TCRdb rather than the authors' analysis. The sample table shows 220,000 or so distinct CDR3 sequences, and 16% are seen once. Less than 35% of the sample rests with the top ten.

The junction carries 11 bases between V and J, which are trimmed by 3 bases and 8 bases respectively. The germline V gene yields MGHDK for CDR1 and SYGVNS for CDR2. CDR3 length: 14 amino acids, cysteine to phenylalanine. CDR3 DNA is the only sequence kept; it has 42 bases, read in frame from the first base. The TCR sequence derives from a woman aged 18 to 35 with Graves' ophthalmopathy. The sample taken for sequencing was blood. Recombination joined TRBV25-1 with TRBJ1-6; a weak D assignment points to TRBD1 (6 bases agree). This receptor has the CDR3 CASSEYRADSPLHF. The nucleotides are TGTGCCAGCAGTGAGTACAGGGCGGATTCACCCCTCCACTTT.